What follows are 25 T cell receptor beta chains derived from one specimen sequenced in a study of monozygotic twins with inflammatory bowel disease. TCRdb re-called the 5' RACE reads and gives one entry per CDR3 protein, without DNA. The listing records around 200,000 distinct CDR3 sequences. Sequenced input: blood. These receptors all come from a human donor with ulcerative colitis or Crohn's disease, or a healthy co-twin of an affected twin (not recorded which).

J is TRBJ1-5 and V is TRBV5-1. This CDR3 contains 15 residues. CDR1 is SGHRS, CDR2 YFSETQ, per germline. The CDR3 sequence: CASSLEGQDNQPQHF.

The chain couples TRBV3-1 to TRBJ1-1; TCRdb names TRBD1, which stays unverified in the absence of DNA. The CDR3 loop spans 17 amino acids. Looked up from germline, CDR1 is LGHDT and CDR2 is YNNKEL (reference sequence). The CDR3 here is CASSQGGHWDPNTEAFF.

The V gene is TRBV20-1, the J gene TRBJ2-3; TCRdb picks TRBD1, but there is no DNA to check that call. Germline V lookup: CDR1 DFQATT, CDR2 SNEGSKA (reference sequence). This CDR3 is 15 amino acids long. The CDR3 sequence: CSASLYGGATDTQYF.

The chain carries TRBV12-3 or TRBV12-4 and TRBJ1-1. The CDR3 runs 13 residues. CDR3 residues: CASSLYGNTEAFF.

The J gene is TRBJ2-1, the V gene TRBV7-6. Germline V CDR1 and CDR2: SGHVS, FNYEAQ. The CDR3 extends over 12 amino acids. CDR3 amino acids: CASSQTKNEQFF.

The chain carries TRBV7-3 and TRBJ2-2; TCRdb's assignment of TRBD1 cannot be checked, as there is no DNA. Germline loops: CDR1 SGHTA, CDR2 FQGTGA. The CDR3 has 13 residues. The CDR3 region is CASSPTGTGELFF.

The chain carries TRBV20-1 and TRBJ2-3; TCRdb gives TRBD1 as the D gene, but with no DNA this cannot be confirmed. This CDR3 has 14 residues. Per germline, CDR1 DFQATT and CDR2 SNEGSKA (reference sequence). This CDR3 is CSTHGGAGTDTQYF.

CDR3 amino acids: CATSDPGGRPTDTQYF. The chain joins TRBV24-1 to TRBJ2-3; TCRdb gives TRBD1 as the D gene, but with no DNA this cannot be confirmed. Germline V gene data show CDR1 as KGHDR and CDR2 as SFDVKD. The CDR3 runs to 16 residues.

The chain recombines TRBV11-3 with TRBJ2-2; no DNA is available, so the TRBD1 call from TCRdb remains unchecked. The CDR3 has 16 residues. Germline V gene lookup returns CDR1 SGHNT and CDR2 YENEEA. The CDR3 loop reads CASSFAATGFTGELFF.

The rearrangement uses TRBV10-3 and TRBJ2-7. From germline, CDR1 is ENHRY and CDR2 SYGVKD. The CDR3 extends over 16 amino acids. The CDR3: CAISESIPDRLYEQYF.

The V and J genes are TRBV5-5 and TRBJ2-5. Germline loops: CDR1 SGHKS, CDR2 YYEKEE (reference sequence). CDR3 length equals 12 residues. This CDR3 is CASSKSQETQYF.

The rearrangement joins TRBV5-1 to TRBJ2-3. Germline V gives CDR1 SGHRS, CDR2 YFSETQ. This CDR3 contains 14 residues. CDR3 residues: CASSFRSDTDTQYF.

The chain couples TRBV28 to TRBJ1-5. The CDR3 loop spans 12 amino acids. Looked up from germline, CDR1 is MDHEN and CDR2 is SYDVKM. The CDR3 is CASSLSDQPQHF.

This chain uses TRBV6-5 with TRBJ2-7; the TCRdb call, TRBD1, lacks DNA for checking. The CDR3 contains 12 residues. Germline CDR1 MNHEY, CDR2 SVGAGI. CDR3 in amino acids: CASSYTGGEQYF.

The V call is TRBV12-3 or TRBV12-4, the J call TRBJ1-5. The CDR3 is 14 amino acids. CDR3 protein: CASSFGRVYQPQHF.

This chain uses TRBV7-2 with TRBJ2-3; no DNA is available, so the TRBD2 call from TCRdb remains unchecked. CDR3 length equals 14 residues. Per germline, CDR1 SGHTA and CDR2 FQGNSA. The CDR3 is CASSPQSAADTQYF.

This chain joins TRBV3-1 and TRBJ1-1; without DNA, the TCRdb call of TRBD1 cannot be checked. The CDR3 extends over 14 amino acids. The germline V gene encodes CDR1 LGHDT and CDR2 YNNKEL (reference sequence). The CDR3 protein is CASSQTTGHTEAFF. Together with reference TRBV3-1 and TRBJ1-1, the CDR3 gives the full variable domain: DTAVSQTPKYLVTQMGNDKSIKCEQNLGHDTMYWYKQDSKKFLKIMFSYNNKELIINETVPNRFSPKSPDKAHLNLHINSLELGDSAVYFCASSQTTGHTEAFFGQGTRLTVV.

The CDR3 spells CASSLYGGLGDEQYF. The chain recombines TRBV5-1 with TRBJ2-7; TCRdb designates TRBD1, a call that cannot be tested without DNA. The CDR3 is made up of 15 amino acids. CDR1 is SGHRS, CDR2 YFSETQ, per germline.

This sequence joins TRBV4-2 and TRBJ2-2; lacking DNA, the TRBD1 call made by TCRdb goes unchecked. Per the germline V gene, CDR1 is LGHNA and CDR2 is YNFKEQ. The CDR3 contains 18 residues. The CDR3 spells CASSQDRGTGTNTGELFF.

The chain carries TRBV20-1 and TRBJ2-7; the TCRdb D gene call, TRBD1, has no DNA to confirm it. The CDR3 has 12 residues. CDR1 DFQATT and CDR2 SNEGSKA come from the germline V gene (reference sequence). CDR3 residues: CSAPTGTYEQYF.

This chain connects TRBV7-2 to TRBJ1-1; the D call of TRBD1 rests on TCRdb alone, since no DNA is present to check it. Germline-derived CDR1 and CDR2 are SGHTA and FQGNSA. This CDR3 region has 15 residues. The CDR3 loop reads CASSFWTGGNTEAFF.

The chain joins TRBV6-1 to TRBJ1-5; TCRdb proposes TRBD1, but this gene call is untestable without DNA. From germline, CDR1 is MNHNS and CDR2 SASEGT. This CDR3 is 16 amino acids long. CDR3 sequence reads: CASSPGHTPRGQPQHF.

V and J are TRBV5-1 and TRBJ2-3; TCRdb outputs TRBD1, but without DNA this stays unchecked. The germline CDR1 and CDR2 sequences are SGHRS and YFSETQ. This CDR3 has 19 residues. The CDR3 is CASSLGPGPHMESPDTQYF.

The chain links TRBV5-1 to TRBJ1-2; lacking DNA, the TRBD1 call made by TCRdb goes unchecked. Germline V gene lookup returns CDR1 SGHRS and CDR2 YFSETQ. The CDR3 spans 14 residues. CDR3 amino acids: CASSPNDRGEGYTF.

The rearrangement links TRBV5-4 to TRBJ1-1; TCRdb reports TRBD1, a call that lacks DNA to check it against. Germline CDR1 and CDR2: SGHNT and YYREEE (reference sequence). CDR3 length: 15 amino acids. CDR3 protein: CASSLDPGRNTEAIF.